Below are 21 T cell receptor beta chains sequenced from a single sample in a study of cytomegalovirus exposure and HLA in healthy donors. Here immunoSEQ multiplex PCR was the method, and the copy in TCRdb shows in-frame clones only, minus some. In the table there are roughly 120,000 clones, roughly 83% of which are singletons. The sequencing sample was made of PBMCs. The receptors here all came from a man in his late teens or twenties in good health and CMV-seronegative.

The V call is TRBV10-3, the J call TRBJ2-7; possible D gene TRBD2, 6 bases. V was clipped by 6 bases and J by 1 base, with 13 bases between them. Germline V gene data show CDR1 as ENHRY and CDR2 as SYGVKD. CDR3 length: 14 residues. This CDR3 reads CAIRVGGGSYEQYF. The CDR3 DNA follows: TGTGCCATCAGGGTCGGTGGGGGGTCCTACGAGCAGTACTTC.

V is TRBV5-1 and J is TRBJ1-5; 10 bases match TRBD1. Germline loops: CDR1 SGHRS, CDR2 YFSETQ. The CDR3 consists of 14 residues. Trimming removed 5 bases from V and 6 bases from J; junction bases left unmatched: 5. CDR3 in DNA: TGCGCCAGCAGTACCGGACAGGGGGGTCAGCCCCAGCATTTT. It specifies CASSTGQGGQPQHF. Variable domain in full (rest from reference TRBV5-1 and TRBJ1-5): KAGVTQTPRYLIKTRGQQVTLSCSPISGHRSVSWYQQTPGQGLQFLFEYFSETQRNKGNFPGRFSGRQFSNSRSEMNVSTLELGDSALYLCASSTGQGGQPQHFGDGTRLSIL.

J is TRBJ1-2 and V is TRBV5-1; D remains unclear. CDR3 length: 11 amino acids. CDR1 is SGHRS and CDR2 is YFSETQ in the germline V gene. V dropped 7 bases and J dropped 8 bases, with 12 bases sitting between them. Here the CDR3 reads CASWEGSGYTF. The CDR3 DNA follows: TGCGCCAGCTGGGAGGGTTCCGGCTACACCTTC.

This clone was counted only a few times. J is TRBJ1-2 and V is TRBV6-1; D perhaps matches TRBD1 (5 bases). The germline V gene has CDR1 MNHNS and CDR2 SASEGT. The CDR3 covers 16 residues. V gave up 0 bases and J gave up 7 bases, with 18 bases separating them. The chain's CDR3 is CASSEAPLTATGGYTF. DNA of the CDR3: TGTGCCAGCAGTGAAGCTCCCCTGACAGCCACGGGTGGCTACACCTTC.

This clone showed up just a few times. The CDR3 DNA follows: TGTGCCAGCAGCTTTCAGGGGAGCGCTGAAGCTTTCTTT. It is translated as CASSFQGSAEAFF. The rearrangement joins TRBV5-4 to TRBJ1-1; tentatively, D is TRBD1 (6 bases). The CDR3 is 13 residues long. Between the trimmed V and J ends, which lost 2 bases and 6 bases, there was a span of 11 bases. Germline V gene lookup returns CDR1 SGHNT and CDR2 YYREEE (reference sequence).

The V call is TRBV10-3, the J call TRBJ2-7; 7 bases map to TRBD1. Germline values: CDR1 ENHRY, CDR2 SYGVKD. The CDR3 runs 15 residues. Trimming cost V 2 bases and J 5 bases; bases outside gene matches: 9. For the CDR3, the DNA is TGTGCCATCAGTGAGACGAGGGGGCTTACTGACGAGCAGTACTTC. Its protein is CAISETRGLTDEQYF.

The CDR3 reads CASSGRPGVGNTIYF. Here the CDR3 DNA reads TGTGCCAGCAGTGGCCGCCCCGGGGTGGGGAACACCATATATTTT. This chain connects TRBV25-1 to TRBJ1-3; D is unresolved. Germline CDR1 and CDR2: MGHDK and SYGVNS. The CDR3 has 15 residues. Trimming left V 4 bases short and J 7 bases short, with 17 bases between.

This sequence joins TRBV30 and TRBJ1-3, with D possibly matching TRBD1 (6 bases). The germline gives CDR1 GTSNPN, CDR2 SVGIG (reference sequence). The length of the CDR3 is 14 residues. Here the CDR3 reads CAESTGSSGNTIYF. CDR3 DNA sequence: TGTGCTGAGTCGACAGGCAGCTCTGGAAACACCATATATTTT.

This clone was counted between two and nine times. The rearrangement uses TRBV2 and TRBJ1-1, with D tentatively TRBD1 (5 bases). The CDR3 spans 14 residues. V lost 0 bases and J 4 bases, leaving 9 bases between the germline ends. The germline CDR1 and CDR2 sequences are SNHLY and FYNNEI. In DNA form, the CDR3 reads TGTGCCAGCAGTGAAGCGCTCGGGGGCACTGAAGCTTTCTTT. Translating gives CASSEALGGTEAFF.

The chain carries TRBV27 and TRBJ2-3; 8 nucleotides agree with TRBD2. This CDR3 has 12 residues. The junction had 5 bases not matched to a gene; V was cut back by 11 bases and J by 4 bases. CDR1 and CDR2 from the germline V gene are MNHEY and SMNVEV (reference sequence). The CDR3, as DNA: TGTGCCTGCCGGGGGGGCCCAGATACGCAGTATTTT. Protein sequence: CACRGGPDTQYF.

The gene calls are TRBV6-1 and TRBJ1-5, with D perhaps TRBD1 (5 bases). Germline CDR1 and CDR2: MNHNS and SASEGT. Trimming cost V 6 bases and J 4 bases, with 16 bases left between them. This CDR3 spans 15 amino acids. This CDR3 is CASRPDRTRNQPQHF. CDR3 bases: TGTGCCAGCAGACCCGACAGAACAAGGAATCAGCCCCAGCATTTT.

The chain recombines TRBV7-9 with TRBJ2-1; 7 bases agree with TRBD2. The trim removed 3 bases at V and 10 bases at J, leaving 12 bases unmatched. Germline V gene lookup returns CDR1 SEHNR and CDR2 FQNEAQ (reference sequence). There are 15 residues in the CDR3. CDR3 in DNA: TGTGCCAGCAGCTTTAGCGGGCTCTCCGGGGAAGAGCAGTTCTTC. Amino acid sequence: CASSFSGLSGEEQFF.

This rearrangement joins TRBV5-1 to TRBJ2-2; 11 bases fit TRBD2. With V trimmed by 7 bases and J by 4 bases, 9 bases remained unmatched. There are 16 residues in the CDR3. Germline-derived CDR1 and CDR2 are SGHRS and YFSETQ. The CDR3 protein is CASRATTSGGTGELFF. The DNA of the CDR3 is TGCGCCAGCCGAGCCACCACTAGCGGGGGCACCGGGGAGCTGTTTTTT.

This clone appeared a few times. The V call is TRBV2, the J call TRBJ1-5; 7 nucleotides line up with TRBD1. The CDR3 is made up of 14 amino acids. CDR1 is SNHLY and CDR2 is FYNNEI in the germline V gene. Unmatched junction bases numbered 8, after V lost 7 bases and J lost 5 bases. The DNA of the CDR3 is TGTGCCAGCACCACAGGACAGGATGATCAGCCCCAGCATTTT. As protein: CASTTGQDDQPQHF.

The chain joins TRBV6-6 to TRBJ1-1; 7 nucleotides agree with TRBD1. The CDR3 covers 13 residues. Germline trimming cut 7 bases from V and 8 bases from J; bases unmatched to any gene: 10. CDR1 MNHNY and CDR2 SVGAGI come from the germline V gene (reference sequence). The CDR3 DNA is TGTGCCAGCACGGGGATACAGGGGCAGGAAGCTTTCTTT. The encoded protein is CASTGIQGQEAFF.

V usage is TRBV19 and J usage is TRBJ1-5; 8 bases agree with TRBD1. The CDR3 is 14 amino acids. Germline CDR1 LNHDA, CDR2 SQIVND (reference sequence). After removal of 5 bases from V and 7 bases from J, the junction contained 7 bases not matched to a gene. For the CDR3, the DNA is TGTGCCAGTAGTCCTCGGGACAGGCCACAGCCCCAGCATTTT. This sequence encodes CASSPRDRPQPQHF.

The chain recombines TRBV5-6 with TRBJ1-3, with 11 bases identical to TRBD1. Germline CDR1 SGHDT, CDR2 YYEEEE. The V segment lost 3 bases and the J segment 0 bases; nucleotides outside the gene matches: 2. The CDR3 covers 16 residues. The CDR3 sequence: CASSSGQGDSGNTIYF. CDR3 DNA: TGTGCCAGCAGCTCGGGACAGGGGGACTCTGGAAACACCATATATTTT.

The rearrangement uses TRBV5-6 and TRBJ2-1, with D possibly being TRBD2 (6 bases). V was trimmed by 4 bases and J by 8 bases, leaving 10 bases between them. The CDR3 spans 12 residues. CDR1 and CDR2 (germline): SGHDT, YYEEEE. Here the CDR3 reads CASSLWEDEQFF. The CDR3 DNA follows: TGTGCCAGCAGCCTTTGGGAGGATGAGCAGTTCTTC.

V and J are TRBV9 and TRBJ1-2; TRBD1 agrees at 7 bases. CDR3 size: 14 residues. After removal of 5 bases from V and 8 bases from J, the junction contained 12 bases not matched to a gene. Germline V gene sequence: CDR1 SGDLS, CDR2 YYNGEE. CDR3 region: CASRHKGQQSGYTF. CDR3 in DNA: TGTGCCAGCAGACATAAGGGACAGCAATCGGGCTACACCTTC.

The rearrangement joins TRBV6-6 to TRBJ2-2; D gene unclear. V gave up 6 bases and J gave up 5 bases, with 4 bases separating them. The germline V gene has CDR1 MNHNY and CDR2 SVGAGI (reference sequence). The CDR3 runs to 11 residues. DNA for the CDR3: TGTGCCAGCAGGGAGACCGGGGAGCTGTTTTTT. This translates into CASRETGELFF.

The chain joins TRBV5-1 to TRBJ2-3; D is unclear. The CDR3 spans 15 residues. Germline assignment: CDR1 SGHRS and CDR2 YFSETQ. The ends were cut back, 0 bases at V and 2 bases at J, with 10 bases in the middle. CDR3 nucleotide sequence: TGCGCCAGCAGCTTGGCCGTGGGCCCCACAGATACGCAGTATTTT. It codes for CASSLAVGPTDTQYF. Using reference TRBV5-1 and TRBJ2-3 for the parts outside the CDR3, the full variable domain is KAGVTQTPRYLIKTRGQQVTLSCSPISGHRSVSWYQQTPGQGLQFLFEYFSETQRNKGNFPGRFSGRQFSNSRSEMNVSTLELGDSALYLCASSLAVGPTDTQYFGPGTRLTVL.